Below are 5 T cell receptor beta chains sequenced from a single sample in a study of cytomegalovirus exposure and HLA in healthy donors. PCR was performed using 60 Vbeta and 13 Jbeta primers. Libraries were prepared by immunoSEQ multiplex PCR; TCRdb keeps only in-frame clonotypes and omits some of them. The table records about 170,000 clones, about 82% of them present only once. What was sequenced was PBMCs. The receptors derive from a male donor in good health and CMV-seronegative.

The chain is built from TRBV5-6 and TRBJ1-2; D is perhaps TRBD1 (5 bases). Germline V lookup: CDR1 SGHDT, CDR2 YYEEEE. V dropped 3 bases and J dropped 7 bases, with 10 bases sitting between them. The CDR3 covers 12 residues. DNA for the CDR3: TGTGCCAGCAGCTCCCAGGGCTGTGGCTACACCTTC. This sequence encodes CASSSQGCGYTF.

The CDR3 nucleotides read TGTGCCAGCACCTCAACAGGGCCTAGGTATGGCTACACCTTC. Protein: CASTSTGPRYGYTF. The genes are TRBV28 and TRBJ1-2; a weak D match, TRBD1 (6 bases). Germline values: CDR1 MDHEN, CDR2 SYDVKM. This CDR3 is built from 14 residues. V lost 7 bases and J 5 bases, leaving 17 bases between the germline ends.

The CDR3 DNA reads as TGTGCCAGCAGCTTGGTACAGGGGGGGCATGGCTACACCTTC. This gives the protein CASSLVQGGHGYTF. The chain has TRBV5-6 and TRBJ1-2, with 8 bases identical to TRBD1. Germline assignment: CDR1 SGHDT and CDR2 YYEEEE. The V gene end was trimmed by 0 bases and the J gene end by 6 bases; junction bases not matched to a gene: 4. The CDR3 totals 14 residues.

This sequence joins TRBV18 and TRBJ2-3; D is perhaps TRBD2 (5 bases). CDR1 is KGHSH and CDR2 is LQKENI in the germline V gene. The germline V and J ends were trimmed by 2 bases and 0 bases, with 12 bases remaining between them. The CDR3 covers 16 residues. The CDR3 DNA sequence: TGTGCCAGCTCACCATTTAAAGCGGAGAGCACAGATACGCAGTATTTT. It is translated as CASSPFKAESTDTQYF.

The J gene is TRBJ2-5, the V gene TRBV19; 7 positions agree with TRBD1. V trimming: 8 bases; J trimming: 3 bases; junction bases outside the gene matches: 6. Germline V gene data show CDR1 as LNHDA and CDR2 as SQIVND (reference sequence). The CDR3 length is 13 residues. The CDR3 bases are TGTGCCAGTTGGGGGACAGCAGAAGAGACCCAGTACTTC. Translation gives CASWGTAEETQYF.